These T cell receptor beta chains were read from a single sample in a study of post-analysis software for immune sequencing data. TCRdb reprocessed the PCR reads via MiXCR and lists one record per CDR3 protein. Of roughly 800,000 distinct CDR3 sequences listed, 25% to 30% are singletons. Sequenced input: blood. The source of these receptors is a girl aged 10-17 years with multiple sclerosis. Each CDR3 is given with its conserved first and last residue. A D gene is named only where the DNA matches it firmly. Only part of the rows carry a size: once, few, many, or a class if the clone is expanded.

cdr3_aa cdr3_nt clone_size v_call d_call j_call
CASRAPQAYEQYF TGTGCCAGCAGGGCTCCCCAGGCCTACGAGCAGTACTTC few TRBV7-2 - TRBJ2-7
CASSPRDRTSTDTQYF TGCGCCAGCAGCCCAAGGGACCGTACTAGCACAGATACGCAGTATTTT - TRBV5-1 - TRBJ2-3
CASRDRVLYGYTF TGTGCCAGCAGGGACAGGGTCCTCTATGGCTACACCTTC few TRBV2 TRBD1 TRBJ1-2
CASSLGSFF TGTGCCAGCAGCTTGGGTTCGTTCTTC - TRBV5-6 - TRBJ2-1
CASSLNPQINYGYTF TGTGCCAGCAGCTTAAACCCCCAAATTAACTATGGCTACACCTTC few TRBV7-9 - TRBJ1-2
CASSLGTGPGEQFF TGTGCCAGCAGCTTAGGAACGGGACCAGGGGAGCAGTTCTTC - TRBV7-9 - TRBJ2-1
CASSPRQILNLRAQPQHF TGTGCCAGCAGTCCCCGACAGATTCTAAATTTGAGGGCTCAGCCCCAGCATTTT - TRBV27 - TRBJ1-5
CASSPLGSDQETQYF TGCGCCAGCAGCCCGTTGGGGAGCGACCAAGAGACCCAGTACTTC - TRBV5-1 - TRBJ2-5
CASSLVGGTSSYEQYF TGTGCCAGCAGCTTAGTGGGGGGGACAAGCTCCTACGAGCAGTACTTC - TRBV7-2 - TRBJ2-7
CSSSGVGQEDGYTF TGTTCCAGCAGTGGGGTTGGGCAGGAGGATGGCTACACCTTC - TRBV2 - TRBJ1-2
CASSSQGLPNNFSGANVLTF TGTGCCAGCAGCTCACAGGGTCTCCCCAACAACTTCTCGGGGGCCAACGTCCTGACTTTC - TRBV7-9 - TRBJ2-6
CASSPAGTSNQYF TGTGCCAGCAGCCCCGCCGGGACTAGCAATCAGTACTTC - TRBV14 TRBD2 TRBJ2-4
CATSRDRRSRNTGELFF TGTGCCACCAGCAGAGATCGGAGGAGTAGAAACACCGGGGAGCTGTTTTTT few TRBV15 - TRBJ2-2
CASSLGPGFGPQHF TGTGCCAGCAGCTTGGGTCCAGGGTTTGGGCCCCAGCATTTT - TRBV5-5 - TRBJ1-5
CATSRGQGAYNEQFF TGTGCCACCAGCAGAGGCCAGGGGGCATACAATGAGCAGTTCTTC - TRBV15 TRBD1 TRBJ2-1
CSARLAEGYGYTF TGCAGTGCTCGATTGGCTGAGGGGTACGGCTACACCTTC - TRBV20-1 - TRBJ1-2
CAIRTYRQAMEDYGYTF TGTGCCATCAGGACATACAGACAGGCTATGGAAGACTATGGCTACACCTTC few TRBV10-3 - TRBJ1-2
CASSFNRGGCTF TGTGCCAGCAGCTTCAACAGGGGAGGCTGCACCTTC - TRBV7-9 TRBD1 TRBJ1-2
CASSPIAGAHEQFF TGTGCCAGCAGCCCCATAGCGGGAGCCCATGAGCAGTTCTTC few TRBV6-2/TRBV6-3 TRBD2 TRBJ2-1
CSVAGSNEQFF TGCAGCGTTGCAGGCAGTAATGAGCAGTTCTTC - TRBV29-1 - TRBJ2-1
CASSQTGEQYF TGTGCCAGCAGCCAAACGGGAGAGCAGTACTTC - TRBV3-1 - TRBJ2-4
CSVDRGNEQYF TGCAGCGTGGACAGGGGAAACGAGCAGTACTTC few TRBV29-1 TRBD1 TRBJ2-7
CASSVGFETQYF TGTGCCAGCAGCGTAGGATTCGAGACCCAGTACTTC - TRBV9 - TRBJ2-5
CASSVEGVNTEAFF TGTGCCAGCAGCGTAGAAGGAGTCAACACTGAAGCTTTCTTT - TRBV9 - TRBJ1-1
CASSQVLGLAGKWYEQYF TGCGCCAGCAGCCAAGTGTTGGGACTAGCGGGAAAATGGTACGAGCAGTACTTC few TRBV4-3 TRBD2 TRBJ2-7
CASRAITSTDTQYF TGTGCCAGCAGGGCTATTACTAGCACAGATACGCAGTATTTT few TRBV7-9 - TRBJ2-3
CAIPPGAVSSYEQYF TGTGCCATCCCCCCGGGAGCGGTCAGCTCCTACGAGCAGTACTTC many TRBV12-3/TRBV12-4 - TRBJ2-7
CASSVGGPKNIQYF TGTGCCAGCAGCGTTGGGGGTCCCAAAAACATTCAGTACTTC - TRBV6-2/TRBV6-3 - TRBJ2-4
CASSSWAEDRTQYF TGTGCCAGCAGTTCCTGGGCAGAGGATCGGACCCAGTACTTC - TRBV27 - TRBJ2-5
CASSQDYRASPFNQPQHF TGCGCCAGCAGCCAAGACTATAGGGCCAGCCCATTCAATCAGCCCCAGCATTTT few TRBV4-1 - TRBJ1-5
CASSVGGGASFRDTQYF TGTGCCAGCAGCGTAGGTGGGGGGGCTAGCTTCCGTGATACGCAGTATTTT few TRBV9 - TRBJ2-3
CSVENPGTGYGYTF TGCAGCGTTGAAAACCCCGGGACAGGGTATGGCTACACCTTC few TRBV29-1 TRBD1 TRBJ1-2
CSARGRRTGLQETQYF TGCAGTGCTAGGGGACGGCGGACAGGGCTTCAAGAGACCCAGTACTTC - TRBV20-1 TRBD1 TRBJ2-5
CASSQGSGSPSREQFF TGTGCCAGCAGCCAAGGTAGCGGGAGTCCCTCCAGAGAGCAGTTCTTC - TRBV14 TRBD2 TRBJ2-1
CASSLGEQGSQETQYF TGTGCCAGCAGCTTGGGGGAGCAGGGCAGTCAAGAGACCCAGTACTTC - TRBV5-4 - TRBJ2-5
CSARDRRSPYEQYF TGCAGTGCTAGAGATAGGCGGTCCCCCTACGAGCAGTACTTC few TRBV20-1 - TRBJ2-7
CASSWRPSYPDEQFF TGTGCCAGCAGTTGGAGACCCTCATACCCCGATGAGCAGTTCTTC - TRBV28 - TRBJ2-1
CATDSGADTQYF TGTGCCACAGACTCTGGCGCAGATACGCAGTATTTT few TRBV28 - TRBJ2-3
CASSSTGTGVEEQYF TGTGCCAGCAGCTCGACCGGGACAGGGGTTGAAGAGCAGTACTTC many TRBV7-8 TRBD1 TRBJ2-7
CASGTGGPNQPQHF TGTGCCAGTGGAACAGGGGGGCCAAATCAGCCCCAGCATTTT - TRBV6-5 TRBD1 TRBJ1-5
CASSFTGLNTEAFF TGTGCCAGCAGTTTCACGGGGTTGAACACTGAAGCTTTCTTT - TRBV12-3/TRBV12-4 - TRBJ1-1
CASSQDSAGGRDSNQPQHF TGCGCCAGCAGCCAAGATTCGGCAGGGGGAAGGGATAGCAATCAGCCCCAGCATTTT - TRBV4-1 TRBD1 TRBJ1-5
CASSYSRVKNYGYTF TGTGCCAGCAGTTACTCCAGGGTGAAGAACTATGGCTACACCTTC few TRBV6-2/TRBV6-3 - TRBJ1-2
CSALGGSGKSNEQYF TGCAGCGCTCTAGGGGGTAGTGGGAAGTCAAACGAGCAGTACTTC - TRBV29-1 - TRBJ2-7
CDSSEQRGNEQFF TGTGACAGCAGTGAACAGAGGGGGAATGAGCAGTTCTTC - TRBV6-4 - TRBJ2-1
CASGPGRGLNEQFF TGCGCCAGCGGGCCGGGAAGGGGTCTAAATGAGCAGTTCTTC few TRBV5-1 - TRBJ2-1
CASSQDGRGYEQYF TGCGCCAGCAGCCAAGACGGTCGTGGTTACGAGCAGTACTTC many TRBV4-1 - TRBJ2-7
CSVEGPGVYEQYF TGCAGCGTTGAAGGTCCCGGAGTCTACGAGCAGTACTTC few TRBV29-1 - TRBJ2-7
CSATQADLNQPQHF TGCAGTGCTACCCAGGCAGACCTGAATCAGCCCCAGCATTTT - TRBV20-1 - TRBJ1-5
CASSRQGAYGYTF TGTGCCAGCAGCCGACAGGGGGCCTATGGCTACACCTTC few TRBV21-1 - TRBJ1-2
CASGLMGQGHTSGANVLTF TGTGCTAGTGGTTTGATGGGACAGGGACACACCTCTGGGGCCAACGTCCTGACTTTC few TRBV12-5 TRBD1 TRBJ2-6
CASSQVRGGTEAFF TGCGCCAGCAGCCAAGTCAGGGGAGGCACTGAAGCTTTCTTT few TRBV4-3 - TRBJ1-1
CSAREGLGSNEQYF TGCAGTGCTAGGGAAGGACTAGGTTCGAACGAGCAGTACTTC few TRBV20-1 TRBD2 TRBJ2-7
CAISESPLGSNQPQHF TGTGCCATCAGTGAGTCGCCATTGGGGAGCAATCAGCCCCAGCATTTT - TRBV10-3 - TRBJ1-5
CASSQTQGADYGYTF TGTGCCAGCAGCCAAACACAGGGGGCAGACTATGGCTACACCTTC many TRBV4-2 TRBD1 TRBJ1-2
CASSSGTRGETQYF TGTGCCAGCAGTAGTGGGACTAGGGGAGAGACCCAGTACTTC few TRBV27 TRBD2 TRBJ2-5
CASSQGARTGGQETQYF TGCGCCAGCAGCCAAGGGGCAAGGACAGGGGGACAAGAGACCCAGTACTTC many TRBV4-3 TRBD1 TRBJ2-5
CASSSNSAGYTEAFF TGCGCCAGCAGCTCGAACAGCGCCGGGTACACTGAAGCTTTCTTT - TRBV5-1 - TRBJ1-1
CASSEKQGAEPQHF TGCGCCAGCAGCGAAAAACAGGGGGCGGAGCCCCAGCATTTT - TRBV4-3 TRBD1 TRBJ1-5